Following are 17 T cell receptor beta chains from one sample sequenced in a study of shared clonotypes between healthy human individuals. Produced via immunoSEQ multiplex PCR; TCRdb's table is partial and in-frame only. The repertoire has roughly 300,000 clones, about 73% of them found once; the top ten carry 8.5% to 12%. The source material was memory CD4+ T cells sorted from blood. Subset of the sample: CD45RA-negative fraction. These receptor sequences come from a man under 40 in good health.

This sequence joins TRBV15 and TRBJ1-5, with D maybe TRBD1 (5 bases). From germline, CDR1 is LNHNV and CDR2 YYDKDF (reference sequence). V was clipped by 0 bases and J by 2 bases, with 17 bases between them. The CDR3 has 18 amino acids. In nucleotides, the CDR3 is TGTGCCACCAGCAGAGAAAGTAATACGGGGGTAGGCAATCAGCCCCAGCATTTT. It encodes CATSRESNTGVGNQPQHF.

This clone showed up just a few times. CDR3 in DNA: TGTGCCAGCAGCTTAGGGGTCCGTGGACAGCTCAATCAGCCCCAGCATTTT. Protein: CASSLGVRGQLNQPQHF. The chain uses TRBV7-8 and TRBJ1-5; D is possibly TRBD1 (6 bases). The CDR3 covers 17 residues. In germline, CDR1 is SGHVS, CDR2 FQNEAQ. V lost 1 base and J lost 3, with 16 bases in between.

The chain employs TRBV6-1 and TRBJ1-5, with a weak D call TRBD1 (5 bases). V was shortened by 6 bases and J by 3 bases, with 12 bases between the two germline ends. Germline values: CDR1 MNHNS, CDR2 SASEGT. This CDR3 has 14 amino acids. In DNA form, the CDR3 reads TGTGCCAGCAGCGGGGGGGGTTACAATCAGCCCCAGCATTTT. Translation: CASSGGGYNQPQHF.

The chain couples TRBV7-9 to TRBJ1-4; 7 bases agree with TRBD1. Germline V gene data show CDR1 as SEHNR and CDR2 as FQNEAQ (reference sequence). The CDR3 contains 15 residues. With 5 bases clipped from V and 6 bases from J, the junction kept 9 bases outside the gene matches. The CDR3 nucleotides read TGTGCCAGCAGCCCCCGGGACAGTCCCTATGAAAAACTGTTTTTT. The encoded protein is CASSPRDSPYEKLFF.

Regarding this clone: Other nucleotide sequences in the sample specify the same CDR3. This chain connects TRBV5-1 to TRBJ2-1; 13 nucleotides line up with TRBD2. Germline CDR1 reads SGHRS; CDR2 reads YFSETQ. CDR3 length: 15 amino acids. The trim removed 4 bases at V and 4 bases at J, leaving 2 bases unmatched. This chain's CDR3 is CASSPGLAGYNEQFF. The CDR3 coding sequence is TGCGCCAGCAGCCCGGGACTAGCGGGATACAATGAGCAGTTCTTC.

J is TRBJ2-2 and V is TRBV14; 9 nucleotides agree with TRBD1. The CDR3 consists of 14 residues. CDR1 is SGHDN and CDR2 is FVKESK in the germline V gene. Trimming at V came to 4 bases and at J to 4 bases, leaving 1 base not matched to a gene. CDR3 residues: CASSLTGGTGELFF. In DNA, the CDR3 is TGTGCCAGCAGCCTGACAGGGGGCACCGGGGAGCTGTTTTTT.

The chain is built from TRBV5-1 and TRBJ2-5; D gene ambiguous. The CDR3 extends over 16 amino acids. The germline V and J ends were trimmed by 2 bases and 5 bases, with 19 bases remaining between them. CDR1 SGHRS and CDR2 YFSETQ come from the germline V gene. CDR3 sequence reads: CASSFLSGTSRETQYF. The CDR3 DNA follows: TGCGCCAGCAGCTTTCTCAGTGGCACATCCCGGGAGACCCAGTACTTC.

The chain uses TRBV5-4 and TRBJ2-3; D ambiguous. This CDR3 contains 15 residues. Trimming cost V 0 bases and J 1 base, with 9 bases left between them. The germline gives CDR1 SGHNT, CDR2 YYREEE (reference sequence). Written as DNA, the CDR3 is TGTGCCAGCAGCTTGGAGGCGTCTCGCACAGATACGCAGTATTTT. Translation: CASSLEASRTDTQYF.

The chain uses TRBV11-2 and TRBJ2-5; perhaps TRBD2 as D (6 bases). This CDR3 is built from 16 residues. Germline V gene data show CDR1 as SGHAT and CDR2 as FQNNGV. V was clipped by 3 bases and J by 1 base, with 15 bases between them. Here the CDR3 DNA reads TGTGCCAGCAGCTTTTCTAGCGTAACGCGCCAAGAGACCCAGTACTTC. Translated: CASSFSSVTRQETQYF.

The chain employs TRBV18 and TRBJ1-5; D may be TRBD1 (5 bases). The germline V and J ends were trimmed by 5 bases and 6 bases, with 14 bases remaining between them. Germline V gene sequence: CDR1 KGHSH, CDR2 LQKENI. This CDR3 contains 14 residues. CDR3 coding DNA: TGTGCCAGCTCAGCCTCAGGGAGGAGTCAGCCCCAGCATTTT. Amino acids: CASSASGRSQPQHF.

Of note for this clone: A much larger clone differs from this one at a single base, so this may be a read error. Within the sample, other DNA sequences also encode this same CDR3. This rearrangement joins TRBV28 to TRBJ2-5, with D unresolved. There are 11 residues in the CDR3. V was shortened by 6 bases and J by 4 bases, with 6 bases between the two germline ends. Germline CDR1 and CDR2: MDHEN and SYDVKM. As DNA, the CDR3 is TGTGCCAGCAGCTTCAGAGAGACCCAGTACTTC. Translated: CASSFRETQYF.

The chain combines TRBV5-4 with TRBJ2-1, with D perhaps assigned TRBD1 or TRBD2 (5 bases each). The CDR3 consists of 14 residues. V was cut by 4 bases and J by 4 bases, with 12 bases left in between. The germline gives CDR1 SGHNT, CDR2 YYREEE (reference sequence). CDR3 DNA: TGTGCCAGCAGCCGGACTGGGGGATACAATGAGCAGTTCTTC. Its protein is CASSRTGGYNEQFF.

The J gene is TRBJ2-2, the V gene TRBV19; TRBD2 is a possible D gene (5 bases). V was trimmed by 5 bases and J by 2 bases, leaving 18 bases between them. CDR1 and CDR2 from the germline V gene are LNHDA and SQIVND (reference sequence). CDR3 length equals 17 residues. The CDR3 sequence: CASSLMAGRTNTGELFF. CDR3 DNA sequence: TGTGCCAGTAGTTTAATGGCGGGTAGAACTAACACCGGGGAGCTGTTTTTT. Variable domain in full (rest from reference TRBV19 and TRBJ2-2): DGGITQSPKYLFRKEGQNVTLSCEQNLNHDAMYWYRQDPGQGLRLIYYSQIVNDFQKGDIAEGYSVSREKKESFPLTVTSAQKNPTAFYLCASSLMAGRTNTGELFFGEGSRLTVL.

The count of this clone is one. The chain has TRBV14 and TRBJ2-5; D is perhaps TRBD1 (5 bases). The CDR3 consists of 16 residues. Germline V gene lookup returns CDR1 SGHDN and CDR2 FVKESK. V lost 1 base to trimming and J lost 0 bases, with 12 bases between them. CDR3 in amino acids: CASSQGPGIDQETQYF. Here the CDR3 DNA reads TGTGCCAGCAGCCAAGGGCCAGGGATAGACCAAGAGACCCAGTACTTC.

This chain connects TRBV19 to TRBJ2-7; the match to TRBD2 covers 7 bases. V shed 5 bases and J 0 bases; nucleotides not matched to a gene: 10. CDR3 length equals 16 residues. Germline CDR1 and CDR2: LNHDA and SQIVND (reference sequence). The CDR3 loop is CASSYGRTMSSYEQYF. Here the CDR3 DNA reads TGTGCCAGTAGTTACGGGAGGACAATGAGCTCCTACGAGCAGTACTTC.

The rearrangement links TRBV4-3 to TRBJ2-1; D possibly corresponds to TRBD1 (5 bases). The germline V and J ends were trimmed by 0 bases and 1 base, with 7 bases remaining between them. The germline V gene has CDR1 LGHNA and CDR2 YSLEER. The length of the CDR3 is 15 residues. DNA of the CDR3: TGCGCCAGCAGCCAAGATCGGACATCCTACAATGAGCAGTTCTTC. It codes for CASSQDRTSYNEQFF.

The CDR3 DNA reads as TGCGCCAGCAGCCAAATCGGCCAGTTTACTATAACCTTC. The encoded protein is CASSQIGQFTITF. V and J are TRBV4-1 and TRBJ1-2; D is unresolved. Germline V gene sequence: CDR1 MGHRA, CDR2 YSYEKL. Trimming shortened V by 2 bases and J by 14 bases, and 18 bases separated the two germline ends. The CDR3 extends over 13 amino acids.